This T cell receptor beta chain comes out of a study of cytomegalovirus exposure and HLA in healthy donors. The method was immunoSEQ multiplex PCR; TCRdb's version includes in-frame clones alone and lacks a portion of them. This sample carries 260,000 or so clones, about 83% of them seen once, and the ten largest clones take roughly 2.5%. V was shortened by 5 bases and J by 4 bases, with 15 bases between the two germline ends. Germline CDR1 and CDR2: ENHRY and SYGVKD. The CDR3 extends over 14 amino acids. Study conclusions and caveats: Most TCR sequences were rare, but some public TCRs occurred in many donors. Reported performance of the classifier showed diagnosis of cytomegalovirus status with high specificity and sensitivity. The study put about 180 TCR beta chains on its list as cytomegalovirus-associated.

Of note for this clone: Its matching antigen is unknown.

This TCR came from a man aged 18 to 29 in good health and CMV-seronegative. What was sequenced was PBMCs. The rearrangement links TRBV10-3 to TRBJ2-7, with D possibly TRBD2 on 5 matching bases. The CDR3 DNA sequence: TGTGCCATCAGTTTCGGACTCGGAATATACGAGCAGTACTTC. Protein sequence: CAISFGLGIYEQYF.